This TCR beta chain was sequenced for a study of cytomegalovirus exposure and HLA in healthy donors. Study observations and caveats: For cytomegalovirus status, the classifier reportedly gave diagnoses with high specificity and sensitivity. Several of the most significant clusters appeared, in a later analysis, to be linked to common viral pathogens. Being productive about 90% or about 30% of the time was typical of most TCR beta V segments in an earlier analysis.

Concerning this clone itself: Antigen specificity is unknown.

A multiplex PCR was run with 60 Vbeta primers and 13 Jbeta primers. Assay used: immunoSEQ multiplex PCR; TCRdb lists only in-frame clones, some missing. The repertoire holds some 150,000 clones, with roughly 77% as singletons. V shed 4 bases and J 6 bases; nucleotides not matched to a gene: 8. The CDR3 is made up of 14 amino acids. The germline CDR1 and CDR2 sequences are SGHRS and YFSETQ. Nobody recorded the CMV serostatus of this donor. This TCR derives from a human donor in good health. The material sequenced was PBMCs. This rearrangement joins TRBV5-1 to TRBJ2-7; TRBD1 agrees at 9 bases. The CDR3 DNA reads as TGCGCCAGCAGCCCCGGGACAGGGACGATCGAGCAGTACTTC. This gives the protein CASSPGTGTIEQYF.